These T cell receptor beta chains were read from a single sample in a study of lymphopenia after photon versus proton radiotherapy. Using immunoSEQ multiplex PCR, the repertoire was profiled, and TCRdb retains in-frame clones only, with some absent. The repertoire has more than 25,000 clones, 90% of them found once; the top ten carry approximately 6.2%. The material sequenced was peripheral blood, taken from a patient treated with photon-based radiotherapy. All receptors come from a woman in her 50s with pancreatic cancer. Both conserved end residues are part of each CDR3. The D gene is left open where the match is weak. Where a row states a size, it is once, few, many or the class of an expanded clone; other rows omit it.

d_call: .
cdr3_length: 14
v_call: TRBV6-4
clone_size: .
j_call: TRBJ2-2
cdr3_aa: CASSALLNTGELFF
cdr3_nt: TGTGCCAGCAGTGCCCTATTGAACACCGGGGAGCTGTTTTTT

d_call: TRBD2
cdr3_length: 14
v_call: TRBV10-3
clone_size: once
j_call: TRBJ2-1
cdr3_aa: CATLAGTSYNEQFF
cdr3_nt: TGTGCCACGTTGGCGGGGACTAGCTACAATGAGCAGTTCTTC

d_call: .
cdr3_length: 13
v_call: TRBV10-2
clone_size: .
j_call: TRBJ2-5
cdr3_aa: CASRRGRQETQYF
cdr3_nt: TGCGCCAGCAGGAGGGGCAGACAAGAGACCCAGTACTTC

d_call: .
cdr3_length: 11
v_call: TRBV14
clone_size: few
j_call: TRBJ1-1
cdr3_aa: CASRQQGEAFF
cdr3_nt: TGTGCCAGCAGGCAACAGGGAGAAGCTTTCTTT

d_call: .
cdr3_length: 13
v_call: TRBV5-1
clone_size: .
j_call: TRBJ2-7
cdr3_aa: CASSLGGPSEQYF
cdr3_nt: TGCGCCAGCAGCTTGGGTGGACCGAGTGAGCAGTACTTC

d_call: .
cdr3_length: 15
v_call: TRBV5-5
clone_size: once
j_call: TRBJ2-2
cdr3_aa: CASSLGPDYTGELFF
cdr3_nt: TGTGCCAGCAGCTTGGGGCCGGATTACACCGGGGAGCTGTTTTTT

d_call: .
cdr3_length: 14
v_call: TRBV10-2
clone_size: .
j_call: TRBJ1-5
cdr3_aa: CASTSTDSNQPQHF
cdr3_nt: TGCGCCAGCACCTCGACAGATAGCAATCAGCCCCAGCATTTT

d_call: .
cdr3_length: 13
v_call: TRBV7-8
clone_size: .
j_call: TRBJ1-2
cdr3_aa: CASSLTGSYGYTF
cdr3_nt: TGTGCCAGCAGCTTAACAGGGTCCTATGGCTACACCTTC

d_call: TRBD1
cdr3_length: 15
v_call: TRBV6-5
clone_size: .
j_call: TRBJ1-1
cdr3_aa: CASSDRVSYSTEAFF
cdr3_nt: TGTGCCAGCAGCGACAGGGTATCTTATAGCACTGAAGCTTTCTTT

d_call: .
cdr3_length: 14
v_call: TRBV19
clone_size: .
j_call: TRBJ2-6
cdr3_aa: CASTTAGGANVLTF
cdr3_nt: TGTGCCAGTACCACGGCTGGGGGGGCCAACGTCCTGACTTTC

d_call: .
cdr3_length: 18
v_call: TRBV13
clone_size: .
j_call: TRBJ2-6
cdr3_aa: CASSLGKGVLAGANVLTF
cdr3_nt: TGTGCCAGCAGCTTGGGAAAAGGGGTCCTAGCTGGGGCCAACGTCCTGACTTTC

d_call: TRBD1
cdr3_length: 13
v_call: TRBV6-5
clone_size: .
j_call: TRBJ2-7
cdr3_aa: CASSRDRSYEQYF
cdr3_nt: TGTGCCAGCAGTAGGGACAGGTCCTACGAGCAGTACTTC

d_call: .
cdr3_length: 15
v_call: TRBV10-3
clone_size: .
j_call: TRBJ1-3
cdr3_aa: CAISGGRQGVNTIYF
cdr3_nt: TGTGCCATCAGTGGAGGACGGCAGGGAGTTAACACCATATATTTT

d_call: .
cdr3_length: 16
v_call: TRBV23-1
clone_size: once
j_call: TRBJ2-1
cdr3_aa: CASSQLLGQVYNEQFF
cdr3_nt: TGCGCCAGCAGTCAACTACTTGGGCAGGTCTACAATGAGCAGTTCTTC

d_call: .
cdr3_length: 14
v_call: TRBV5-1
clone_size: .
j_call: TRBJ2-7
cdr3_aa: CASSFDAVAYEQYF
cdr3_nt: TGCGCCAGCAGCTTCGACGCAGTTGCCTACGAGCAGTACTTC

d_call: .
cdr3_length: 14
v_call: TRBV9
clone_size: few
j_call: TRBJ1-2
cdr3_aa: CASSASLGAYGYTF
cdr3_nt: TGTGCCAGCAGCGCTTCCTTAGGGGCCTATGGCTACACCTTC

d_call: .
cdr3_length: 14
v_call: TRBV13
clone_size: .
j_call: TRBJ2-1
cdr3_aa: CASSLALLGNEQFF
cdr3_nt: TGTGCCAGCAGCTTAGCACTCCTAGGGAATGAGCAGTTCTTC

d_call: TRBD2
cdr3_length: 16
v_call: TRBV2
clone_size: .
j_call: TRBJ2-2
cdr3_aa: CASKRTSGPNTGELFF
cdr3_nt: TGTGCCAGCAAAAGGACTAGCGGACCGAACACCGGGGAGCTGTTTTTT

d_call: TRBD1
cdr3_length: 15
v_call: TRBV27
clone_size: .
j_call: TRBJ1-2
cdr3_aa: CASSFRGGSNYGYTF
cdr3_nt: TGTGCCAGCAGTTTCCGAGGGGGCTCTAACTATGGCTACACCTTC

d_call: .
cdr3_length: 15
v_call: TRBV5-8
clone_size: .
j_call: TRBJ1-1
cdr3_aa: CASSSSPTGNTEAFF
cdr3_nt: TGTGCCAGCAGCTCGTCCCCGACAGGGAACACTGAAGCTTTCTTT

d_call: TRBD1
cdr3_length: 15
v_call: TRBV28
clone_size: .
j_call: TRBJ2-1
cdr3_aa: CASSPVGQGRNEQFF
cdr3_nt: TGTGCCAGCAGTCCTGTGGGACAGGGTAGGAATGAGCAGTTCTTC

d_call: .
cdr3_length: 13
v_call: TRBV29-1
clone_size: .
j_call: TRBJ1-5
cdr3_aa: CSVSADSNQPQHF
cdr3_nt: TGCAGCGTTTCAGCAGATAGCAATCAGCCCCAGCATTTT

d_call: .
cdr3_length: 14
v_call: TRBV7-9
clone_size: .
j_call: TRBJ2-7
cdr3_aa: CASSLARGLNEQYF
cdr3_nt: TGTGCCAGCAGCTTAGCCCGGGGTTTAAACGAGCAGTACTTC

d_call: TRBD2
cdr3_length: 18
v_call: TRBV7-2
clone_size: .
j_call: TRBJ2-1
cdr3_aa: CASSLVSWGGSSYNEQFF
cdr3_nt: TGTGCCAGCAGCTTAGTGTCTTGGGGCGGGAGCTCCTACAATGAGCAGTTCTTC

d_call: .
cdr3_length: 12
v_call: TRBV25-1
clone_size: .
j_call: TRBJ2-7
cdr3_aa: CASRTQTGEQYF
cdr3_nt: TGTGCCAGCAGGACCCAGACGGGCGAGCAGTACTTC

d_call: .
cdr3_length: 17
v_call: TRBV19
clone_size: .
j_call: TRBJ1-1
cdr3_aa: CASSIVPGGGRNTEAFF
cdr3_nt: TGTGCCAGTAGTATAGTCCCCGGCGGAGGGAGGAACACTGAAGCTTTCTTT

d_call: .
cdr3_length: 16
v_call: TRBV7-8
clone_size: once
j_call: TRBJ1-2
cdr3_aa: CASSLATGNQDYGYTF
cdr3_nt: TGTGCCAGCAGCTTAGCGACAGGCAATCAAGACTATGGCTACACCTTC

d_call: .
cdr3_length: 11
v_call: TRBV28
clone_size: once
j_call: TRBJ1-1
cdr3_aa: CASRRMAEAFF
cdr3_nt: TGTGCCAGCAGAAGGATGGCTGAAGCTTTCTTT

d_call: .
cdr3_length: 15
v_call: TRBV11-2
clone_size: .
j_call: TRBJ2-1
cdr3_aa: CASSLLESSYNEQFF
cdr3_nt: TGTGCCAGCAGCTTGCTGGAGAGCTCCTACAATGAGCAGTTCTTC

d_call: .
cdr3_length: 13
v_call: TRBV10-1
clone_size: .
j_call: TRBJ1-4
cdr3_aa: CASGPGKDEKLFF
cdr3_nt: TGCGCCAGCGGGCCCGGGAAAGATGAAAAACTGTTTTTT

d_call: .
cdr3_length: 18
v_call: TRBV7-2
clone_size: .
j_call: TRBJ2-3
cdr3_aa: CASSLEQTGGSSTDTQYF
cdr3_nt: TGTGCCAGCAGCTTAGAACAGACCGGGGGATCGAGCACAGATACGCAGTATTTT

d_call: .
cdr3_length: 14
v_call: TRBV6-1
clone_size: .
j_call: TRBJ2-7
cdr3_aa: CASIMVGGSYEQYF
cdr3_nt: TGTGCCAGCATCATGGTAGGGGGCTCCTACGAGCAGTACTTC

d_call: TRBD1
cdr3_length: 13
v_call: TRBV6-5
clone_size: .
j_call: TRBJ1-2
cdr3_aa: CASSRQGNYGYTF
cdr3_nt: TGTGCCAGCAGCCGACAGGGGAACTATGGCTACACCTTC

d_call: .
cdr3_length: 17
v_call: TRBV7-9
clone_size: .
j_call: TRBJ1-2
cdr3_aa: CASRPGDSDLLGDGYTF
cdr3_nt: TGTGCCAGCAGACCAGGTGATTCCGACCTCCTGGGGGATGGCTACACCTTC

d_call: TRBD1
cdr3_length: 14
v_call: TRBV12-5
clone_size: .
j_call: TRBJ2-7
cdr3_aa: CASGLGTGLDEQYF
cdr3_nt: TGTGCTAGTGGTTTGGGGACAGGGCTCGACGAGCAGTACTTC

d_call: .
cdr3_length: 14
v_call: TRBV19
clone_size: once
j_call: TRBJ2-1
cdr3_aa: CASTPGAAYNEQFF
cdr3_nt: TGTGCCAGTACCCCCGGAGCAGCCTACAATGAGCAGTTCTTC

d_call: .
cdr3_length: 15
v_call: TRBV6-1
clone_size: .
j_call: TRBJ2-3
cdr3_aa: CASSEPGSWTDTQYF
cdr3_nt: TGTGCCAGCAGTGAACCAGGGAGTTGGACAGATACGCAGTATTTT

d_call: TRBD1
cdr3_length: 17
v_call: TRBV15
clone_size: .
j_call: TRBJ2-2
cdr3_aa: CATSRDRDRVYAGELFF
cdr3_nt: TGTGCCACCAGCAGAGATCGCGACAGGGTGTACGCCGGGGAGCTGTTTTTT

d_call: .
cdr3_length: 17
v_call: TRBV30
clone_size: .
j_call: TRBJ2-5
cdr3_aa: CAWSGRWGAGDQETQYF
cdr3_nt: TGTGCCTGGAGTGGGCGTTGGGGGGCGGGGGACCAAGAGACCCAGTACTTC

d_call: TRBD1
cdr3_length: 14
v_call: TRBV30
clone_size: .
j_call: TRBJ2-6
cdr3_aa: CASKGASGANVLTF
cdr3_nt: TGTGCGTCCAAGGGGGCGTCTGGGGCCAACGTCCTGACTTTC

d_call: .
cdr3_length: 14
v_call: TRBV7-3
clone_size: once
j_call: TRBJ2-3
cdr3_aa: CASSLDLGPDTQYF
cdr3_nt: TGTGCCAGCAGCTTAGACCTCGGGCCAGATACGCAGTATTTT

d_call: .
cdr3_length: 12
v_call: TRBV7-2
clone_size: .
j_call: TRBJ2-7
cdr3_aa: CASSPRTYEQYF
cdr3_nt: TGTGCCAGCAGTCCGCGAACCTACGAGCAGTACTTC